The 22 T cell receptor beta chains below come from one sample, sequenced in a study of blood T cell repertoires in COVID-19. The protocol was immunoSEQ multiplex PCR, while the TCRdb copy is restricted to in-frame clones and leaves out a portion. The repertoire holds under 200,000 clones, with approximately 80% as singletons. The sequenced sample consisted of peripheral blood. These receptors were collected from an older woman with acute or convalescent COVID-19.

This clone was picked up a small number of times. Compared with germline, one end of the junction differs, possibly owing to a read error. The rearrangement joins TRBV7-2 to TRBJ1-5; 9 bases align to TRBD1. The CDR3 spans 16 residues. Per the germline V gene, CDR1 is SGHTA and CDR2 is FQGNSA. CDR3 sequence (DNA): TGTGCCAGCAGTTTAGAGATACAGGGGGCAGGTCAGCCCCAGCATTTT. As protein: CASSLEIQGAGQPQHF. The full variable domain, in which reference TRBV7-2 and TRBJ1-5 provide the parts outside the CDR3, is GAGVSQSPSNKVTEKGKDVELRCDPISGHTALYWYRQSLGQGLEFLIYFQGNSAPDKSGLPSDRFSAERTGGSVSTLTIQRTQQEDSAVYLCASSLEIQGAGQPQHFGDGTRLSIL.

The genes are TRBV28 and TRBJ1-5, with unresolved D. The V end lost 1 base, the J end lost 6 bases, and 10 bases lay between the germline ends. Germline V lookup: CDR1 MDHEN, CDR2 SYDVKM. The CDR3 length is 14 residues. In DNA, the CDR3 is TGTGCCAGCAGTTTATCTCGGGGTCCTCAGCCCCAGCATTTT. Protein product: CASSLSRGPQPQHF.

The chain recombines TRBV12-3 or TRBV12-4 with TRBJ1-1; TRBD1 is a possible D gene (5 bases). Trimming pared 5 bases from V and 0 bases from J, leaving 7 bases between. The CDR3 runs 13 residues. The CDR3 loop is CASSQGLNTEAFF. As DNA, the CDR3 is TGTGCCAGCAGTCAGGGATTGAACACTGAAGCTTTCTTT.

Here the CDR3 DNA reads TGTGCCAGCAGCTTTATCAGGGAAATTGTGGATGGCTACACCTTC. This gives the protein CASSFIREIVDGYTF. The V call is TRBV5-8, the J call TRBJ1-2; perhaps TRBD1 as D (5 bases). Germline V gene lookup returns CDR1 SGHTS and CDR2 YDEGEE. This CDR3 contains 15 residues. The V and J ends lost 2 bases and 6 bases respectively, with 17 bases between them. Drawing the rest from reference TRBV5-8 and TRBJ1-2, the complete variable domain is EAGVTQSPTHLIKTRGQQATLRCSPISGHTSVYWYQQALGLGLQFLLWYDEGEERNRGNFPPRFSGRQFPNYSSELNVNALELEDSALYLCASSFIREIVDGYTFGSGTRLTVV.

CDR3 bases: TGTGCCAGCTCACCCTCCCGACAGGGGGCCTCTAAGAACACTGAAGCTTTCTTT. Its protein is CASSPSRQGASKNTEAFF. This chain joins TRBV18 and TRBJ1-1, with 10 bases fitting TRBD1. The germline V gene has CDR1 KGHSH and CDR2 LQKENI. J was trimmed by 1 base and V by 3 bases; bases with no gene match: 11. The length of the CDR3 is 18 residues.

The chain links TRBV7-2 to TRBJ2-4; 9 bases map to TRBD1. Looked up from germline, CDR1 is SGHTA and CDR2 is FQGNSA. CDR3 length equals 13 residues. V lost 5 bases, J lost 15 bases, and 11 bases stayed unmatched. CDR3 coding DNA: TGTGCCAGCAGCACCAGACAGGGGGGCTTCCCGTACTTC. This encodes CASSTRQGGFPYF.

CDR3 amino acids: CASSLGSRTGNSPLHF. The CDR3 bases are TGTGCCAGCAGCTTGGGATCCCGGACAGGAAATTCACCCCTCCACTTT. This chain connects TRBV5-4 to TRBJ1-6; the match to TRBD1 covers 7 bases. V trimming: 0 bases; J trimming: 7 bases; junction bases outside the gene matches: 7. CDR3 size: 16 residues. CDR1 is SGHNT and CDR2 is YYREEE in the germline V gene (reference sequence).

This clone was counted only a few times. V usage is TRBV11-2 and J usage is TRBJ1-6; perhaps TRBD1 as D (6 bases). Trimming removed 5 bases from V and 6 bases from J, with 11 bases in between. The CDR3 covers 14 residues. Germline CDR1 is SGHAT and CDR2 is FQNNGV. The CDR3 bases are TGTGCCAGCAGCCCCGACAGGCTTAATTCACCCCTCCACTTT. Its translation is CASSPDRLNSPLHF.

There are a few counts of this clone. The chain carries TRBV5-1 and TRBJ1-1, with 9 bases aligning to TRBD1. V lost 4 bases and J lost 6; bases outside the gene matches: 10. Germline assignment: CDR1 SGHRS and CDR2 YFSETQ. This CDR3 comprises 15 residues. The CDR3 bases are TGCGCCAGCAGCACGGGGACAGGGAGTAGAGCTGAAGCTTTCTTT. Translating gives CASSTGTGSRAEAFF.

The chain is built from TRBV14 and TRBJ1-2; 8 nucleotides line up with TRBD1. The germline V gene encodes CDR1 SGHDN and CDR2 FVKESK. Germline trimming cut 5 bases from V and 3 bases from J; bases unmatched to any gene: 8. The CDR3 is 15 residues long. CDR3 in DNA: TGTGCCAGCAGCGGGCAGGGGGCAGGGGACTATGGCTACACCTTC. Translation gives CASSGQGAGDYGYTF.

The chain links TRBV11-2 to TRBJ2-7, with D maybe TRBD1 (6 bases). Germline V gives CDR1 SGHAT, CDR2 FQNNGV. The CDR3 loop spans 14 amino acids. Trimming removed 1 base at V and 3 bases at J, with 10 bases between. The CDR3 spells CASSLAGQVYEQYF. CDR3 bases: TGTGCCAGCAGCTTAGCGGGACAAGTCTACGAGCAGTACTTC.

This clone was detected many times. J is TRBJ2-7 and V is TRBV3-1 (or the pseudogene TRBV3-2); 9 nucleotides align to TRBD1. Germline V gene data show CDR1 as LGHDT and CDR2 as YNNKEL (reference sequence). This CDR3 contains 19 residues. The V gene end was trimmed by 4 bases and the J gene end by 0 bases; junction bases not matched to a gene: 16. This CDR3 reads CASSPNRGRYAPSSYEQYF. In nucleotides, the CDR3 is TGTGCCAGCAGCCCAAACAGGGGGCGATACGCCCCAAGCTCCTACGAGCAGTACTTC.

V is TRBV30 and J is TRBJ1-6; the D is unclear. In germline, CDR1 is GTSNPN, CDR2 SVGIG (reference sequence). Trimming took off 1 base at V and 5 bases at J, with 9 bases between the two ends. This CDR3 is 14 amino acids long. DNA for the CDR3: TGTGCCTGGAGTGGCGGGAATAATAATTCACCCCTCCACTTT. Translation: CAWSGGNNNSPLHF. The whole variable domain, filled in from reference TRBV30 and TRBJ1-6, reads SQTIHQWPATLVQPVGSPLSLECTVEGTSNPNLYWYRQAAGRGLQLLFYSVGIGQISSEVPQNLSASRPQDRQFILSSKKLLLSDSGFYLCAWSGGNNNSPLHFGNGTRLTVT.

This rearrangement joins TRBV6-2 or TRBV6-3 to TRBJ1-3; 7 nucleotides agree with TRBD1. With V trimmed by 4 bases and J by 0 bases, 12 bases remained unmatched. The CDR3 is made up of 18 amino acids. Germline CDR1 is MNHEY and CDR2 is SVGEGT. The CDR3 spells CASSSLTGQPLSGNTIYF. The DNA for the CDR3 is TGTGCCAGCAGTTCACTTACGGGACAGCCGCTCTCTGGAAACACCATATATTTT.

V is TRBV7-9 and J is TRBJ1-6, with TRBD1 identical over 7 bases. V was pared by 1 base and J by 6 bases, with 3 bases of the junction left unmatched. The CDR3 consists of 15 residues. The V gene's germline CDR1 is SEHNR and CDR2 FQNEAQ (reference sequence). The DNA for the CDR3 is TGTGCCAGCAGCTTAGTATGGGACAGTAATTCACCCCTCCACTTT. Its translation: CASSLVWDSNSPLHF.

The chain has TRBV4-2 and TRBJ2-2; a weak D match, TRBD1 (5 bases). The V end lost 1 base, the J end lost 5 bases, and 11 bases lay between the germline ends. CDR3 length: 15 residues. CDR1 and CDR2 from the germline V gene are LGHNA and YNFKEQ. The CDR3 DNA reads as TGTGCCAGCAGCCAAGGGACAAGTTATACCGGGGAGCTGTTTTTT. Its protein product is CASSQGTSYTGELFF.

The chain joins TRBV4-3 to TRBJ2-1; 7 nucleotides agree with TRBD2. Germline CDR1 and CDR2: LGHNA and YSLEER. After removal of 1 base from V and 9 bases from J, the junction contained 6 bases not matched to a gene. The CDR3 has 14 amino acids. CDR3 DNA sequence: TGCGCCAGCAGCCAAGGGGTGGGGAGGGGTGAGCAGTTCTTC. Its translation: CASSQGVGRGEQFF.

This chain uses TRBV24-1 with TRBJ2-2; 8 bases fit TRBD1. V shed 0 bases and J 7 bases; nucleotides not matched to a gene: 6. Per germline, CDR1 KGHDR and CDR2 SFDVKD. There are 16 residues in the CDR3. CDR3 residues: CATSDLTGGAGGELFF. Here the CDR3 DNA reads TGTGCCACCAGTGATTTGACAGGGGGAGCGGGCGGGGAGCTGTTTTTT.

The chain combines TRBV29-1 with TRBJ2-7, with D possibly matching TRBD1 (6 bases). The CDR3 is made up of 12 amino acids. CDR1 and CDR2 from the germline V gene are SQVTM and ANQGSEA. V shed 8 bases and J shed 3 bases, with 14 bases lying between them. CDR3 loop: CSPEEDSYEQYF. The CDR3 region has the DNA TGCAGCCCCGAAGAGGACAGCTACGAGCAGTACTTC.

V usage is TRBV9 and J usage is TRBJ1-4; tentatively, D is TRBD1 (6 bases). Germline assignment: CDR1 SGDLS and CDR2 YYNGEE. V lost 3 bases and J lost 4, with 13 bases in between. There are 15 residues in the CDR3. The CDR3 spells CASSALQGNNEKLFF. CDR3 coding DNA: TGTGCCAGCAGCGCCCTACAGGGCAATAATGAAAAACTGTTTTTT.

This clone came up a few times. The chain employs TRBV7-9 and TRBJ2-7; 9 positions match TRBD1. Germline assignment: CDR1 SEHNR and CDR2 FQNEAQ (reference sequence). With V trimmed by 5 bases and J by 1 base, 6 bases remained unmatched. The CDR3 is 15 residues long. The CDR3 DNA is TGTGCCAGCAGCATGGACAGGGGTTTTTCCTACGAGCAGTACTTC. Protein: CASSMDRGFSYEQYF.

V and J are TRBV5-4 and TRBJ2-2; 13 bases fit TRBD2. The junction had 7 bases not matched to a gene; V was cut back by 0 bases and J by 8 bases. The CDR3 runs 17 residues. Germline loops: CDR1 SGHNT, CDR2 YYREEE (reference sequence). The CDR3 nucleotides read TGTGCCAGCAGCTTGGAAGGGACTAGCGGGGTCAGGGGGGAGCTGTTTTTT. Translation gives CASSLEGTSGVRGELFF.